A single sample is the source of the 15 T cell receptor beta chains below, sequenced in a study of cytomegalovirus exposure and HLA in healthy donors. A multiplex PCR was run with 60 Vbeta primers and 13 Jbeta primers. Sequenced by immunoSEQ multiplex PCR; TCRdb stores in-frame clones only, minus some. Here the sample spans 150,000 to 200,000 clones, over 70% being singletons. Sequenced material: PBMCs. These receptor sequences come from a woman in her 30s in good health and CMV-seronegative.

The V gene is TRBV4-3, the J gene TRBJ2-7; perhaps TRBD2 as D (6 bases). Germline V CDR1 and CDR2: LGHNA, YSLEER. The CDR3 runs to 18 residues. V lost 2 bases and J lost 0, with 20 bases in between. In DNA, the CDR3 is TGCGCCAGCAGCCAAATATCGTTTAGTGGGGACTCCTCCTACGAGCAGTACTTC. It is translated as CASSQISFSGDSSYEQYF.

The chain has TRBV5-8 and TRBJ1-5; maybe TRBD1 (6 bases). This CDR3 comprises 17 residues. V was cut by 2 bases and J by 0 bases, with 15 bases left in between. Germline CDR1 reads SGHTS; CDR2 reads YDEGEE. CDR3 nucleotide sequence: TGTGCCAGCAGCTTTGGACGGGGGGCATTTAGCAATCAGCCCCAGCATTTT. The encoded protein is CASSFGRGAFSNQPQHF.

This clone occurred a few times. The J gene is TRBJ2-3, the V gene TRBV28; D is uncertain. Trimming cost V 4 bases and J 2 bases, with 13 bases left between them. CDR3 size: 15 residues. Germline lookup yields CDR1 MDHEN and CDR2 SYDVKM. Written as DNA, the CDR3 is TGTGCCAGCAGTTCCGACCTCAGGTTCACAGATACGCAGTATTTT. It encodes CASSSDLRFTDTQYF.

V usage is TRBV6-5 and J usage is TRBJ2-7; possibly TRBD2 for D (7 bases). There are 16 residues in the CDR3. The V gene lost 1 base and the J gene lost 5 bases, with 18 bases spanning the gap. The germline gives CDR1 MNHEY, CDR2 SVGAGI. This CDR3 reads CASSYWGGGARDEQYF. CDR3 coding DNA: TGTGCCAGCAGTTACTGGGGTGGGGGGGCGCGAGACGAGCAGTACTTC.

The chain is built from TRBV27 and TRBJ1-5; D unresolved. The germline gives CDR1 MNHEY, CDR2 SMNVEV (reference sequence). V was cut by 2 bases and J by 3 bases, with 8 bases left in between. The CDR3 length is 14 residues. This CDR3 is CASSLAGYNQPQHF. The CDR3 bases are TGTGCCAGCAGTTTAGCGGGGTACAATCAGCCCCAGCATTTT.

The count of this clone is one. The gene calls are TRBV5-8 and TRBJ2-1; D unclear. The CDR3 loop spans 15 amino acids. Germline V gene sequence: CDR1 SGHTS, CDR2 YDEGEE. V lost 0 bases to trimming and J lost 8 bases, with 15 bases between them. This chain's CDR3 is CASSLVEGSSHEQFF. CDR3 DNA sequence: TGTGCCAGCAGCTTGGTGGAAGGTAGCTCCCATGAGCAGTTCTTC.

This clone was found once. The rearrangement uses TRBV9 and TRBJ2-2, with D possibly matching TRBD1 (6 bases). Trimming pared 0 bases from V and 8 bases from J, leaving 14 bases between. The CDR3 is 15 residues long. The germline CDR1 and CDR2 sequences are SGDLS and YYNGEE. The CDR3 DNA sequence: TGTGCCAGCAGCGTAGGACTACTGGGGGCTGGGGAGCTGTTTTTT. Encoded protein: CASSVGLLGAGELFF.

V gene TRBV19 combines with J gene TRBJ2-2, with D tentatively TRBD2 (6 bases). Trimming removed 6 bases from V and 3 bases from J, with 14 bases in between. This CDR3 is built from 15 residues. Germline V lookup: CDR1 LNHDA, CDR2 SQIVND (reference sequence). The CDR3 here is CASSPLAGHTGELFF. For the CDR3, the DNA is TGTGCCAGTAGCCCCCTTGCGGGACACACCGGGGAGCTGTTTTTT. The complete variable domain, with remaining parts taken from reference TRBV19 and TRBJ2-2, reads DGGITQSPKYLFRKEGQNVTLSCEQNLNHDAMYWYRQDPGQGLRLIYYSQIVNDFQKGDIAEGYSVSREKKESFPLTVTSAQKNPTAFYLCASSPLAGHTGELFFGEGSRLTVL.

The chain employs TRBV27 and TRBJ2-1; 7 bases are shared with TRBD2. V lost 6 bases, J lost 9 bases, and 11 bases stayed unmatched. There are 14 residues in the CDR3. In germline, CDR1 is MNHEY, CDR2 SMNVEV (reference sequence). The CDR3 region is CASRDRSGGGEQFF. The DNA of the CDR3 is TGTGCCAGCAGGGACCGCTCCGGCGGGGGTGAGCAGTTCTTC.

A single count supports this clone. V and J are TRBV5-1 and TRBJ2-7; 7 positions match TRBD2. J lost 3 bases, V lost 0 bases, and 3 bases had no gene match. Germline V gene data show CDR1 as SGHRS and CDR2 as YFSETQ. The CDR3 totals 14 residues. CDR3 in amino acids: CASSLEGTNYEQYF. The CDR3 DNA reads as TGCGCCAGCAGCTTGGAAGGGACTAACTACGAGCAGTACTTC.

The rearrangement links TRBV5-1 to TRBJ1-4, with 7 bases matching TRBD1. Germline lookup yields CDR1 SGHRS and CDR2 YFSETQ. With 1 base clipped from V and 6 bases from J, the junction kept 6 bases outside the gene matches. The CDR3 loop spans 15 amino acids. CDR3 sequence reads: CASSLIEGADEKLFF. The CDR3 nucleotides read TGCGCCAGCAGCTTGATAGAGGGGGCGGATGAAAAACTGTTTTTT.

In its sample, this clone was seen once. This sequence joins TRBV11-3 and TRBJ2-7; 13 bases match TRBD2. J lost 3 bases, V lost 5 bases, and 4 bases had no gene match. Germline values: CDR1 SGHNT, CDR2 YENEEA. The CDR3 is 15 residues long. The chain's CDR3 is CASSHGTSGNYEQYF. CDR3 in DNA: TGTGCCAGCAGCCATGGGACTAGCGGGAACTACGAGCAGTACTTC.

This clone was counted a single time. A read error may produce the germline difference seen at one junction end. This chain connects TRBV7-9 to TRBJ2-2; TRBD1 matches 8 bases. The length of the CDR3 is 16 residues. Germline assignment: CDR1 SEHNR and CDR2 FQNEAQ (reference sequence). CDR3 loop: CSSSLLYDRGTGELFF. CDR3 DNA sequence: TGTTCCAGCAGCCTCCTCTACGACAGGGGAACCGGGGAGCTGTTTTTT. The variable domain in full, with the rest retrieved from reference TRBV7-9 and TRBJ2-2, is DTGVSQNPRHKITKRGQNVTFRCDPISEHNRLYWYRQTLGQGPEFLTYFQNEAQLEKSRLLSDRFSAERPKGSFSTLEIQRTEQGDSAMYLCSSSLLYDRGTGELFFGEGSRLTVL.

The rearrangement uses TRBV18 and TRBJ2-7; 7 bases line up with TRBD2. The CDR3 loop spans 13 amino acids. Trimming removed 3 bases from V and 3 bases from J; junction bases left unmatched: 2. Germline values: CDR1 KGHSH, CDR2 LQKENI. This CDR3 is CASSPGLDYEQYF. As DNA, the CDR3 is TGTGCCAGCTCACCCGGACTAGACTACGAGCAGTACTTC.

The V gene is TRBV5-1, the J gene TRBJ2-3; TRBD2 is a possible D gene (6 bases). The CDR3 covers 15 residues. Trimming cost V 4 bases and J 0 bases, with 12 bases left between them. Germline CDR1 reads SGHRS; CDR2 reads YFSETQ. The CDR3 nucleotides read TGCGCCAGCAGCGAGCCCCGGGGGAGCACAGATACGCAGTATTTT. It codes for CASSEPRGSTDTQYF.